Below, 17 T cell receptor beta chains from the same sample are listed, as sequenced in a study of blood T cell repertoires in COVID-19 (dated by TCRdb to 2018 to 2020). Library preparation employed the immunoSEQ multiplex PCR assay. TCRdb holds this immuneACCESS table with in-frame rearrangements only. Some clones are missing; in checked studies, unresolved V genes explain under half, and the rest has no known cause. Here the sample has over 90,000 clones; 84% occur a single time. Around 12% of the sample rests with the top ten. Material for sequencing was peripheral blood. The origin of the receptors is a human donor in a cohort sampled during active COVID-19.

This chain uses TRBV3-1 (or the pseudogene TRBV3-2) with TRBJ2-7; TRBD2 matches at 12 bases. CDR3 length: 16 residues. The germline V gene has CDR1 LGHDT and CDR2 YNNKEL (reference sequence). The junction had 5 bases not matched to a gene; V was cut back by 1 base and J by 4 bases. The CDR3 reads CASSQASGGGFYEQYF. In nucleotides, the CDR3 is TGTGCCAGCAGCCAAGCTAGCGGGGGGGGATTTTACGAGCAGTACTTC.

V usage is TRBV30 and J usage is TRBJ2-3; a weak D match, TRBD2 (5 bases). The germline V gene encodes CDR1 GTSNPN and CDR2 SVGIG (reference sequence). The CDR3 loop spans 13 amino acids. V gave up 2 bases and J gave up 6 bases, with 12 bases separating them. The CDR3 loop reads CAWSTRRMDTQYF. CDR3 bases: TGTGCCTGGAGTACACGGAGGATGGATACGCAGTATTTT.

V gene TRBV6-2 or TRBV6-3 combines with J gene TRBJ1-1; 10 bases are shared with TRBD1. This CDR3 region has 17 residues. Germline-derived CDR1 and CDR2 are MNHEY and SVGEGT. The V gene end was trimmed by 6 bases and the J gene end by 3 bases; junction bases not matched to a gene: 13. The chain's CDR3 is CASSIHTTGTGDTEAFF. DNA of the CDR3: TGTGCCAGCAGCATACACACTACCGGGACAGGGGACACTGAAGCTTTCTTT.

The rearrangement joins TRBV19 to TRBJ2-1; D not certain. Germline V gives CDR1 LNHDA, CDR2 SQIVND (reference sequence). The CDR3 has 13 amino acids. V was cut by 3 bases and J by 8 bases, with 11 bases left in between. The CDR3 nucleotides read TGTGCCAGTAGTATCATACCCTCGGATGAGCAGTTCTTC. Protein product: CASSIIPSDEQFF.

The V and J genes are TRBV18 and TRBJ2-6; TRBD1 might be the D (6 bases). There are 18 residues in the CDR3. CDR1 and CDR2 from the germline V gene are KGHSH and LQKENI. V was clipped by 3 bases and J by 0 bases, with 15 bases between them. The CDR3 reads CASSPSPGHSSGANVLTF. The DNA for the CDR3 is TGTGCCAGCTCACCTTCCCCGGGACATAGCTCTGGGGCCAACGTCCTGACTTTC.

This chain connects TRBV5-6 to TRBJ1-2; possibly TRBD1 for D (5 bases). The ends were cut back, 2 bases at V and 10 bases at J, with 21 bases in the middle. Germline values: CDR1 SGHDT, CDR2 YYEEEE. CDR3 size: 15 residues. The CDR3 coding sequence is TGTGCCAGCAGCTTAAATCAGGGCCGCAGGGTGGTCTACACCTTC. It codes for CASSLNQGRRVVYTF.

V gene TRBV5-1 combines with J gene TRBJ1-5; D might be TRBD1 (5 bases). The CDR3 extends over 17 amino acids. V was clipped by 4 bases and J by 1 base, with 18 bases between them. Looked up from germline, CDR1 is SGHRS and CDR2 is YFSETQ. The CDR3 loop is CASSPEGQGMSNQPQHF. Written as DNA, the CDR3 is TGCGCCAGCAGCCCGGAGGGTCAGGGTATGAGCAATCAGCCCCAGCATTTT.

J is TRBJ1-3 and V is TRBV3-1 (or the pseudogene TRBV3-2); D perhaps matches TRBD1 (5 bases). From germline, CDR1 is LGHDT and CDR2 YNNKEL (reference sequence). Trimming pared 1 base from V and 0 bases from J, leaving 10 bases between. This CDR3 spans 16 amino acids. The CDR3 nucleotides read TGTGCCAGCAGCCAAGGGAGGGGCCACTCTGGAAACACCATATATTTT. This encodes CASSQGRGHSGNTIYF.

This rearrangement joins TRBV9 to TRBJ2-1; no firm D call. This CDR3 has 14 amino acids. Germline lookup yields CDR1 SGDLS and CDR2 YYNGEE. The V and J ends lost 0 bases and 5 bases respectively, with 9 bases between them. CDR3 DNA: TGTGCCAGCAGCGTAGGAGATCCCGACAATGAGCAGTTCTTC. Its protein is CASSVGDPDNEQFF.

The chain couples TRBV28 to TRBJ1-3, with TRBD1 matching 7 bases. Germline V gene lookup returns CDR1 MDHEN and CDR2 SYDVKM. Trimming at V came to 6 bases and at J to 3 bases, leaving 5 bases not matched to a gene. The length of the CDR3 is 14 residues. The CDR3 coding sequence is TGTGCCAGCAGCAAAGGGGGCGGTGGAAACACCATATATTTT. It translates to CASSKGGGGNTIYF.

CDR3: CASSQPGQFIYGYTF. CDR3 bases: TGTGCCAGCAGTCAACCTGGACAGTTTATCTATGGCTACACCTTC. This chain joins TRBV6-6 and TRBJ1-2; TRBD1 is a possible D gene (6 bases). The CDR3 spans 15 residues. Germline assignment: CDR1 MNHNY and CDR2 SVGAGI (reference sequence). V gave up 5 bases and J gave up 4 bases, with 17 bases separating them.

Written as DNA, the CDR3 is TGTGCCAGCAGTTACAAGGACTATAGCAATCAGCCCCAGCATTTT. Protein product: CASSYKDYSNQPQHF. J is TRBJ1-5 and V is TRBV6-2 or TRBV6-3; D call uncertain. Trimming took 2 bases from V and 0 from J, leaving 8 bases between them. The V gene's germline CDR1 is MNHEY and CDR2 SVGEGT. This CDR3 spans 15 amino acids.

This rearrangement joins TRBV6-5 to TRBJ1-6; D may be TRBD1 (6 bases). V lost 6 bases and J lost 6, with 12 bases in between. The CDR3 extends over 14 amino acids. Germline-derived CDR1 and CDR2 are MNHEY and SVGAGI. The CDR3 DNA is TGTGCCAGCAGCGGGACACACAGTAATTCACCCCTCCACTTT. Protein product: CASSGTHSNSPLHF.

This clone was observed once. The rearrangement links TRBV5-4 to TRBJ1-2; D possibly corresponds to TRBD1 (5 bases). The CDR3 length is 15 residues. The V and J ends lost 1 base and 7 bases respectively, with 17 bases between them. Germline CDR1 reads SGHNT; CDR2 reads YYREEE (reference sequence). The CDR3 bases are TGTGCCAGCAGCTTGTCGGACACGGATCGAAGTGGCTACACCTTC. This translates into CASSLSDTDRSGYTF.

This sequence joins TRBV7-3 and TRBJ2-1, with D unresolved. The CDR3 extends over 15 amino acids. Germline values: CDR1 SGHTA, CDR2 FQGTGA. Trimming stripped 5 bases from V and 0 bases from J, with 11 bases between. The CDR3 DNA reads as TGTGCCAGCAGCCAACAGCTGAGCTCCTACAATGAGCAGTTCTTC. This sequence encodes CASSQQLSSYNEQFF.

V is TRBV6-2 or TRBV6-3 and J is TRBJ2-5; 7 nucleotides match TRBD2. This CDR3 spans 16 amino acids. Unmatched junction bases numbered 8, after V lost 2 bases and J lost 2 bases. The germline gives CDR1 MNHEY, CDR2 SVGEGT. The CDR3 spells CASSYGVSGPQETQYF. In nucleotides, the CDR3 is TGTGCCAGCAGTTACGGGGTTAGCGGGCCTCAAGAGACCCAGTACTTC.

This clone was detected a few times. The V call is TRBV7-2, the J call TRBJ2-7; tentative D call: TRBD1 (6 bases). Trimming shortened V by 5 bases and J by 1 base, and 12 bases separated the two germline ends. The CDR3 consists of 14 residues. CDR1 SGHTA and CDR2 FQGNSA come from the germline V gene. CDR3 residues: CASSRDTQSYEQYF. For the CDR3, the DNA is TGTGCCAGCAGCAGGGACACTCAGTCCTACGAGCAGTACTTC.